The source of this T cell receptor beta chain is a study of blood T cell repertoires in COVID-19. Living in 20 to 30 US areas, the participants were between roughly 18 and 90 years of age. Study processing details: Using reference gene primer amplification, nucleated cell counts were estimated. The repertoire was sequenced with immunoSEQ multiplex PCR; TCRdb's copy has only in-frame clones and lacks some. V, J and clone size are those of that table, while D and trimming were read from the DNA. The table includes about 150,000 clones, roughly 87% detected once. Looked up from germline, CDR1 is SGHTA and CDR2 is FQGTGA. J lost 2 bases, V lost 2 bases, and 6 bases had no gene match. The length of the CDR3 is 15 residues.

V gene TRBV7-3 combines with J gene TRBJ2-7; 7 positions agree with TRBD2. Sequences were obtained from PBMCs or T cells enriched from blood (not recorded which). The clonotype originates from a middle-aged woman who had been exposed to COVID-19. CDR3: CASSLGSSGTYEQYF. The CDR3 DNA reads TGTGCCAGCAGCTTAGGGTCTAGCGGTACCTACGAGCAGTACTTC.